Listed below are T cell receptor beta chains from one sample, sequenced in a study of T cell changes during pregnancy in multiple sclerosis. Sequenced by immunoSEQ multiplex PCR; TCRdb stores in-frame clones only, minus some. This table holds approximately 70,000 clones, over 85% found once. The sample consisted of CD4+ T cells from peripheral blood mononuclear cells, taken after pregnancy. The source is a female donor with multiple sclerosis, enrolled in a pregnancy study. The CDR3 runs from the conserved cysteine through the conserved F or W. D genes are given only for firm matches. Not all rows give a size; the values are once, few, many and, for expanded clones, a class.

j_call	clone_size	v_call	d_call	cdr3_aa	cdr3_nt
TRBJ2-5	-	TRBV2	-	CASGAGALGETQYF	TGTGCCAGCGGGGCAGGGGCACTAGGAGAGACCCAGTACTTC
TRBJ2-6	-	TRBV5-1	TRBD2	CASSPWGGVSSGANVLTF	TGCGCCAGCAGCCCCTGGGGGGGGGTATCTTCTGGGGCCAACGTCCTGACTTTC
TRBJ1-1	-	TRBV9	-	CASSKRAGVNTEAFF	TGTGCCAGCAGCAAGAGGGCAGGGGTGAACACTGAAGCTTTCTTT
TRBJ1-1	-	TRBV14	-	CASSRPGLRNTEAFF	TGTGCCAGCAGCCGTCCGGGACTTAGGAACACTGAAGCTTTCTTT
TRBJ2-7	-	TRBV28	TRBD2	CASNTPSGKSYEQYF	TGTGCCAGCAATACCCCTAGCGGGAAATCCTACGAGCAGTACTTC
TRBJ2-1	-	TRBV28	TRBD2	CASSSHPGLVFRDEQFF	TGTGCCAGCAGTTCCCATCCGGGACTAGTATTTAGGGATGAGCAGTTCTTC
TRBJ2-7	-	TRBV5-1	-	CASRAGIYEQYF	TGCGCCAGTCGGGCGGGTATCTACGAGCAGTACTTC
TRBJ2-5	-	TRBV9	-	CASSVGQSGETQYF	TGTGCCAGCAGCGTAGGTCAGTCGGGGGAGACCCAGTACTTC
TRBJ2-1	-	TRBV18	TRBD1	CASSPGQGSYNEQFF	TGTGCCAGCTCACCGGGACAGGGCTCCTACAATGAGCAGTTCTTC
TRBJ2-7	-	TRBV11-2	-	CASSLLFYEQYF	TGTGCCAGCAGCTTACTCTTCTACGAGCAGTACTTC
TRBJ2-5	once	TRBV5-4	TRBD2	CASSLVRGLSTLEHF	TGTGCCAGCAGCTTGGTGCGGGGACTATCCACACTGGAGCACTTC
TRBJ2-7	-	TRBV7-8	TRBD2	CASSFGIAGGYEQYF	TGTGCCAGCAGCTTCGGGATAGCGGGAGGTTACGAGCAGTACTTC
TRBJ1-2	-	TRBV11-2	TRBD1	CASSLTGGARGYTF	TGTGCCAGCAGCCTGACAGGGGGCGCGCGGGGCTACACCTTC
TRBJ2-7	-	TRBV7-9	-	CASSLVGSGFYEQYF	TGTGCCAGCAGCTTAGTAGGTAGCGGTTTTTACGAGCAGTACTTC
TRBJ1-2	-	TRBV27	TRBD1	CASLLRDRVYGYTF	TGTGCCAGTCTCCTCCGGGACAGGGTTTATGGCTACACCTTC
TRBJ2-7	-	TRBV28	TRBD2	CASSLFRTSGAALAYF	TGTGCCAGCAGTTTATTCCGGACTAGCGGAGCCGCGTTGGCGTACTTC
TRBJ1-5	-	TRBV25-1	-	CASSGGLSNQPQHF	TGTGCCAGCAGTGGGGGGCTTAGCAATCAGCCCCAGCATTTT
TRBJ1-4	-	TRBV10-3	TRBD1	CAIGTGANEKLFF	TGTGCCATCGGGACAGGGGCTAATGAAAAACTGTTTTTT
TRBJ2-2	-	TRBV11-2	-	CASSLDPTGELFF	TGTGCCAGCAGCTTAGATCCAACCGGGGAGCTGTTTTTT
TRBJ2-7	-	TRBV28	-	CASRFGGGGVKQYF	TGTGCCAGCAGGTTTGGAGGGGGAGGGGTCAAGCAGTACTTC
TRBJ1-1	few	TRBV28	TRBD1	CASRRGGAGGPEAFF	TGTGCCAGCAGGAGAGGAGGGGCAGGGGGGCCTGAAGCTTTCTTT
TRBJ1-1	-	TRBV5-4	TRBD1	CASSRKQSGGTEAFF	TGTGCCAGCAGCCGGAAACAATCAGGGGGCACTGAAGCTTTCTTT
TRBJ2-3	-	TRBV7-2	TRBD2	CASSPDSGNRGTDTQYF	TGTGCCAGCAGCCCCGATAGCGGGAACCGTGGCACAGATACGCAGTATTTT
TRBJ2-5	-	TRBV9	TRBD1	CASSPRTGRFQETQYF	TGTGCCAGCAGCCCTCGGACAGGGAGGTTTCAAGAGACCCAGTACTTC
TRBJ1-4	-	TRBV2	-	CASSWTATNEKLFF	TGTGCCAGCAGTTGGACAGCAACTAATGAAAAACTGTTTTTT
TRBJ2-7	-	TRBV5-1	TRBD1	CASSLPGQNTEQYF	TGCGCCAGCAGCCTACCGGGACAGAATACCGAGCAGTACTTC
TRBJ1-5	-	TRBV19	TRBD1	CASSPLTGTALNQPQHF	TGTGCCAGTAGTCCCCTCACCGGGACAGCGCTCAATCAGCCCCAGCATTTT
TRBJ2-7	-	TRBV6-5	-	CASRPPGTPGNEQYF	TGTGCCAGCAGGCCCCCCGGGACACCTGGCAACGAGCAGTACTTC
TRBJ2-1	-	TRBV19	TRBD2	CASSIEGLAGEQFF	TGTGCCAGTAGTATAGAGGGACTAGCTGGTGAGCAGTTCTTC
TRBJ2-3	-	TRBV16	TRBD2	CASSHRSGRDTQYF	TGTGCCAGCAGCCACCGTAGCGGGAGGGATACGCAGTATTTT